The 23 T cell receptor beta chains below were found in one sample sequenced in a study of blood T cell repertoires in COVID-19. Clones were read by immunoSEQ multiplex PCR, and TCRdb kept only the in-frame ones, dropping some. The sample holds 200,000 to 300,000 clones, around 88% seen once. The sample consisted of peripheral blood. Receptors were obtained from a woman under 40 who had recovered from COVID-19.

The chain employs TRBV3-1 (or the pseudogene TRBV3-2) and TRBJ2-1; perhaps TRBD2 as D (7 bases). The germline gives CDR1 LGHDT, CDR2 YNNKEL (reference sequence). The V and J ends lost 0 bases and 2 bases respectively, with 14 bases between them. There are 17 residues in the CDR3. This CDR3 reads CASSQDWEGVPYNEQFF. In nucleotides, the CDR3 is TGTGCCAGCAGCCAAGATTGGGAGGGGGTACCCTACAATGAGCAGTTCTTC.

The chain employs TRBV11-1 and TRBJ2-3, with 7 bases matching TRBD2. Germline-derived CDR1 and CDR2 are SGHAT and FQDESV (reference sequence). Germline trimming cut 5 bases from V and 0 bases from J; bases unmatched to any gene: 8. This CDR3 is 16 amino acids long. The CDR3 reads CASSGRDSVSTDTQYF. Written as DNA, the CDR3 is TGTGCCAGCAGCGGGAGGGACTCCGTAAGCACAGATACGCAGTATTTT.

This chain connects TRBV6-1 to TRBJ2-7; D is possibly TRBD2 (5 bases). CDR1 and CDR2 (germline): MNHNS, SASEGT. The CDR3 contains 16 residues. Deletions cut 4 bases from V and 6 bases from J, with 22 bases between. CDR3: CASSGRRDHIISEQYF. CDR3 nucleotides: TGTGCCAGCAGTGGACGCCGGGATCACATCATCTCCGAGCAGTACTTC.

The chain couples TRBV20-1 to TRBJ2-3, with D tentatively TRBD2 (5 bases). Germline lookup yields CDR1 DFQATT and CDR2 SNEGSKA (reference sequence). The CDR3 totals 14 residues. Trimming left V 3 bases short and J 1 base short, with 11 bases between. CDR3 nucleotides: TGCAGTGCTAGTAAGCCGCGGGGCACAGATACGCAGTATTTT. It yields the protein CSASKPRGTDTQYF.

The CDR3 loop reads CASSETGLAGARVLDTQYF. In DNA, the CDR3 is TGTGCCAGCAGTGAAACGGGACTAGCGGGGGCCAGGGTTTTGGATACGCAGTATTTT. The gene calls are TRBV2 and TRBJ2-3; 14 nucleotides agree with TRBD2. The ends lost 2 bases at V and 6 bases at J; junction bases unmatched: 13. There are 19 residues in the CDR3. Looked up from germline, CDR1 is SNHLY and CDR2 is FYNNEI.

This sequence joins TRBV5-5 and TRBJ2-3; 7 bases align to TRBD1. Germline CDR1 is SGHKS and CDR2 is YYEKEE (reference sequence). V trimming: 0 bases; J trimming: 3 bases; junction bases outside the gene matches: 7. The CDR3 is made up of 16 amino acids. The CDR3 DNA reads TGTGCCAGCAGCTTGGAGTCGGGGACAGTGACAGATACGCAGTATTTT. It codes for CASSLESGTVTDTQYF.

The rearrangement joins TRBV5-6 to TRBJ2-1, with TRBD2 matching 15 bases. CDR3 size: 17 residues. Germline CDR1 and CDR2: SGHDT and YYEEEE. Trimming removed 4 bases from V and 2 bases from J; junction bases left unmatched: 4. CDR3: CASSGTSGGTTYNEQFF. CDR3 DNA sequence: TGTGCCAGCAGCGGGACTAGCGGGGGGACGACCTACAATGAGCAGTTCTTC.

This clone was detected only a few times. The rearrangement uses TRBV9 and TRBJ2-1; no clear D. CDR1 and CDR2 from the germline V gene are SGDLS and YYNGEE. The V end lost 1 base, the J end lost 6 bases, and 8 bases lay between the germline ends. The CDR3 spans 13 residues. The CDR3 DNA reads TGTGCCAGCAGCGTAACATCGGGCAATGAGCAGTTCTTC. Translation: CASSVTSGNEQFF.

The rearrangement links TRBV9 to TRBJ2-2; the match to TRBD1 covers 9 bases. Unmatched junction bases numbered 8, after V lost 4 bases and J lost 1 base. The germline V gene has CDR1 SGDLS and CDR2 YYNGEE. The CDR3 loop spans 17 amino acids. Here the CDR3 reads CASSLHPGQGNTGELFF. CDR3 sequence (DNA): TGTGCCAGCAGCCTCCATCCGGGACAGGGGAACACCGGGGAGCTGTTTTTT.

The chain joins TRBV5-8 to TRBJ2-1, with D maybe TRBD2 (7 bases). V was trimmed by 2 bases and J by 4 bases, leaving 19 bases between them. CDR3 size: 17 residues. CDR1 is SGHTS, CDR2 YDEGEE, per germline. The chain's CDR3 is CASSLLAGAPLYNEQFF. CDR3 coding DNA: TGTGCCAGCAGCTTATTGGCGGGGGCTCCTCTTTACAATGAGCAGTTCTTC.

The chain combines TRBV2 with TRBJ2-5; 9 nucleotides align to TRBD2. The CDR3 has 15 amino acids. Germline lookup yields CDR1 SNHLY and CDR2 FYNNEI. Trimming at V came to 6 bases and at J to 4 bases, leaving 9 bases not matched to a gene. The CDR3 nucleotides are TGTGCCAGCAGCCTGGGACTAGCCGGGGGAGAGACCCAGTACTTC. Residues: CASSLGLAGGETQYF.

CDR3 amino acids: CSVESRGNGANVLTF. The CDR3 coding sequence is TGCAGCGTTGAGTCCAGGGGGAATGGGGCCAACGTCCTGACTTTC. The rearrangement links TRBV29-1 to TRBJ2-6; 7 bases agree with TRBD1. The germline CDR1 and CDR2 sequences are SQVTM and ANQGSEA. This CDR3 comprises 15 residues. V lost 3 bases to trimming and J lost 3 bases; unmatched junction nucleotides: 5.

The CDR3 DNA is TGTGCCAGCAGTGATTTCCGGGACAAATATAGCAATCAGCCCCAGCATTTT. Amino acid sequence: CASSDFRDKYSNQPQHF. The gene calls are TRBV6-1 and TRBJ1-5, with TRBD1 as a possible D gene (6 bases). The CDR3 contains 17 residues. CDR1 and CDR2 (germline): MNHNS, SASEGT. V lost 3 bases to trimming and J lost 0 bases, with 15 bases between them.

Only one count was recorded for this clone. J is TRBJ1-1 and V is TRBV9; 8 bases are shared with TRBD1. This CDR3 is 16 amino acids long. The V gene end was trimmed by 4 bases and the J gene end by 0 bases; junction bases not matched to a gene: 8. From germline, CDR1 is SGDLS and CDR2 YYNGEE. The CDR3 spells CASSPTTGALNTEAFF. The CDR3 DNA sequence: TGTGCCAGCAGCCCTACGACAGGGGCCTTGAACACTGAAGCTTTCTTT. Based on the CDR3 plus reference TRBV9 and TRBJ1-1, the full variable domain is DSGVTQTPKHLITATGQRVTLRCSPRSGDLSVYWYQQSLDQGLQFLIQYYNGEERAKGNILERFSAQQFPDLHSELNLSSLELGDSALYFCASSPTTGALNTEAFFGQGTRLTVV.

V gene TRBV5-4 combines with J gene TRBJ2-2; 9 nucleotides line up with TRBD1. The germline V gene has CDR1 SGHNT and CDR2 YYREEE (reference sequence). V shed 4 bases and J 4 bases; nucleotides not matched to a gene: 8. The length of the CDR3 is 16 residues. The CDR3 sequence: CASSRNRGRVTGELFF. The CDR3 nucleotides read TGTGCCAGCAGCAGGAACAGGGGGCGGGTCACCGGGGAGCTGTTTTTT.

This chain uses TRBV5-1 with TRBJ2-1; 11 bases fit TRBD2. Germline V gene sequence: CDR1 SGHRS, CDR2 YFSETQ. V dropped 1 base and J dropped 10; count of bases not matched to a gene: 7. This CDR3 contains 15 residues. CDR3 residues: CASSLYSGGAWEQFF. CDR3 DNA: TGCGCCAGCAGCTTGTATAGCGGGGGGGCATGGGAGCAGTTCTTC.

The chain has TRBV7-6 and TRBJ2-1; TRBD2 matches 8 bases. Germline assignment: CDR1 SGHVS and CDR2 FNYEAQ. V trimming: 0 bases; J trimming: 3 bases; junction bases outside the gene matches: 1. This CDR3 spans 15 amino acids. The CDR3 is CASSLATSGYNEQFF. The DNA for the CDR3 is TGTGCCAGCAGCTTAGCAACTAGCGGCTACAATGAGCAGTTCTTC.

The table lists this clone with a few counts. The CDR3 coding sequence is TGTGCCAGTAGTATTGGGCTAGCGGGGGGGCGAAGAGATACGCAGTATTTT. Amino acid sequence: CASSIGLAGGRRDTQYF. The rearrangement joins TRBV19 to TRBJ2-3, with TRBD2 identical over 12 bases. Germline V gene data show CDR1 as LNHDA and CDR2 as SQIVND (reference sequence). This CDR3 has 17 residues. V lost 3 bases to trimming and J lost 5 bases; unmatched junction nucleotides: 9. The whole variable domain, remainder taken from reference TRBV19 and TRBJ2-3, is DGGITQSPKYLFRKEGQNVTLSCEQNLNHDAMYWYRQDPGQGLRLIYYSQIVNDFQKGDIAEGYSVSREKKESFPLTVTSAQKNPTAFYLCASSIGLAGGRRDTQYFGPGTRLTVL.

This clone has more than one count but fewer than ten. The gene calls are TRBV27 and TRBJ2-7; 7 nucleotides align to TRBD2. The CDR3 length is 12 residues. The germline V gene encodes CDR1 MNHEY and CDR2 SMNVEV (reference sequence). V dropped 9 bases and J dropped 5; count of bases not matched to a gene: 7. CDR3 nucleotide sequence: TGTGCCAGTGGGAGGGGTTTGAACGAGCAGTACTTC. It codes for CASGRGLNEQYF.

This clone occurred once. The CDR3 protein is CASSQETLAGGPVYDTDTQYF. The CDR3 nucleotides are TGCGCCAGCAGCCAAGAGACCCTAGCGGGGGGGCCAGTCTACGACACAGATACGCAGTATTTT. The gene calls are TRBV4-3 and TRBJ2-3; 12 bases are a match to TRBD2. Germline CDR1 and CDR2: LGHNA and YSLEER. V dropped 0 bases and J dropped 2; count of bases not matched to a gene: 15. There are 21 residues in the CDR3.

The chain links TRBV11-2 to TRBJ1-2; D remains unclear. Trimming pared 6 bases from V and 12 bases from J, leaving 20 bases between. The CDR3 runs 13 residues. The germline V gene encodes CDR1 SGHAT and CDR2 FQNNGV. The DNA for the CDR3 is TGTGCCAGCAGTTCTACGTCCTTCGGGTATAACACCTTC. This sequence encodes CASSSTSFGYNTF.

This sequence joins TRBV6-5 and TRBJ1-1; D is unresolved. Looked up from germline, CDR1 is MNHEY and CDR2 is SVGAGI. Trimming removed 4 bases at V and 3 bases at J, with 12 bases between. The CDR3 length is 14 residues. DNA of the CDR3: TGTGCCAGCAGTTTTTCGAGGGCGGACACTGAAGCTTTCTTT. This gives the protein CASSFSRADTEAFF.

The V call is TRBV5-1, the J call TRBJ1-4; 7 bases match TRBD1. J lost 6 bases, V lost 5 bases, and 7 bases had no gene match. Germline-derived CDR1 and CDR2 are SGHRS and YFSETQ. The CDR3 length is 14 residues. The CDR3 spells CASRRQGGDEKLFF. The CDR3 coding sequence is TGCGCCAGCAGAAGACAGGGTGGGGATGAAAAACTGTTTTTT.